The 28 T cell receptor beta chains given below trace back to one sample, sequenced in a study of blood T cell repertoires in COVID-19. This table comes from immunoSEQ multiplex PCR, and its TCRdb copy is limited to in-frame clones, with some not included. The profile shows under 300,000 clones, about 87% of them singletons. The sample was PBMCs or T cells enriched from blood (not recorded which). The receptors come from a woman aged 40-49 years with acute COVID-19.

The rearrangement joins TRBV27 to TRBJ2-7; TRBD2 aligns across 13 bases. The V and J ends lost 8 bases and 1 base, in that order; junction bases with no gene match: 14. This CDR3 is built from 18 residues. Germline V gene sequence: CDR1 MNHEY, CDR2 SMNVEV (reference sequence). The CDR3 nucleotides read TGTGCCAGCGAAGGGACTAGCGGGACCAGGGCAAGGTCCTACGAGCAGTACGTC. Translation gives CASEGTSGTRARSYEQYV.

A single count supports this clone. The genes are TRBV12-3 or TRBV12-4 and TRBJ1-5, with D unclear. V lost 2 bases, J lost 8 bases, and 7 bases lay in between. The CDR3 covers 12 residues. The CDR3: CASSLRREPQHF. The CDR3 nucleotides read TGTGCCAGCAGTTTAAGGCGGGAGCCCCAGCATTTT.

This chain uses TRBV7-6 with TRBJ2-5; 10 nucleotides align to TRBD2. Germline V gene sequence: CDR1 SGHVS, CDR2 FNYEAQ. The CDR3 spans 15 residues. Losses at the gene ends were 5 bases for V and 6 bases for J; bases not matched to a gene: 9. CDR3 bases: TGTGCCAGCAGCCAGGGCGCTAGCGGGGGTCAGACCCAGTACTTC. Its protein product is CASSQGASGGQTQYF.

The chain has TRBV6-5 and TRBJ1-4, with 8 bases fitting TRBD1. CDR1 is MNHEY and CDR2 is SVGAGI in the germline V gene. Unmatched junction bases numbered 8, after V lost 6 bases and J lost 8 bases. The CDR3 has 14 residues. The CDR3 sequence is CASSLTGVGEKLFF. Written as DNA, the CDR3 is TGTGCCAGCAGCCTGACAGGGGTAGGCGAAAAACTGTTTTTT.

The chain is built from TRBV5-1 and TRBJ2-3, with 8 bases lining up with TRBD1. This CDR3 has 16 residues. Trimming removed 4 bases from V and 0 bases from J; junction bases left unmatched: 7. The germline V gene encodes CDR1 SGHRS and CDR2 YFSETQ. CDR3 bases: TGCGCCAGCAGCCACGGACAGGGACCCAGCACAGATACGCAGTATTTT. Translation gives CASSHGQGPSTDTQYF.

The rearrangement links TRBV7-9 to TRBJ2-7; unclear D gene. CDR3 length equals 13 residues. Trimming shortened V by 4 bases and J by 2 bases, and 9 bases separated the two germline ends. CDR1 is SEHNR and CDR2 is FQNEAQ in the germline V gene (reference sequence). The DNA of the CDR3 is TGTGCCAGCAGCTCCTTGGGCACCTACGAGCAGTACTTC. It yields the protein CASSSLGTYEQYF.

V usage is TRBV6-2 or TRBV6-3 and J usage is TRBJ1-3, with D hard to call. The CDR3 spans 13 residues. V lost 6 bases to trimming and J lost 0 bases, with 6 bases between them. Germline CDR1 is MNHEY and CDR2 is SVGEGT. CDR3 residues: CASSINSGNTIYF. In DNA, the CDR3 is TGTGCCAGCAGCATCAACTCTGGAAACACCATATATTTT.

The chain recombines TRBV3-1 (or the pseudogene TRBV3-2) with TRBJ2-7; D is perhaps TRBD1 (6 bases). CDR1 and CDR2 (germline): LGHDT, YNNKEL (reference sequence). This CDR3 region has 12 residues. V was cut by 11 bases and J by 2 bases, with 13 bases left in between. The CDR3 sequence: CASGNRAYEQYF. The CDR3, as DNA: TGTGCCTCTGGGAACAGGGCCTACGAGCAGTACTTC.

This chain links TRBV6-5 with TRBJ2-2; 8 positions match TRBD1. Germline CDR1 reads MNHEY; CDR2 reads SVGAGI. J was trimmed by 4 bases and V by 5 bases; bases with no gene match: 3. The CDR3 has 14 amino acids. The CDR3 DNA sequence: TGTGCCAGCAGTCGGGACAGGCTCACCGGGGAGCTGTTTTTT. Protein sequence: CASSRDRLTGELFF.

The chain links TRBV5-1 to TRBJ2-2; maybe TRBD1 (5 bases). This CDR3 is 15 amino acids long. Germline values: CDR1 SGHRS, CDR2 YFSETQ. V dropped 3 bases and J dropped 2 bases, with 11 bases sitting between them. CDR3 in amino acids: CASSSLGHNTGELFF. The CDR3 bases are TGCGCCAGCAGCTCCCTCGGACACAACACCGGGGAGCTGTTTTTT.

The V gene is TRBV7-2, the J gene TRBJ2-7; D unresolved. Germline CDR1 and CDR2: SGHTA and FQGNSA. The CDR3 is 14 amino acids. Between the trimmed V and J ends, which lost 1 base and 2 bases, there was a span of 9 bases. CDR3 residues: CASSLEAGTYEQYF. DNA of the CDR3: TGTGCCAGCAGCTTAGAGGCAGGTACCTACGAGCAGTACTTC.

This chain joins TRBV2 and TRBJ2-5, with D tentatively TRBD2 (6 bases). This CDR3 has 14 residues. CDR1 and CDR2 (germline): SNHLY, FYNNEI. V lost 4 bases, J lost 1 base, and 10 bases lay in between. The CDR3 DNA sequence: TGTGCCAGCAGTGCCGGGGGTCCCCAAGAGACCCAGTACTTC. This translates into CASSAGGPQETQYF.

The chain couples TRBV12-3 or TRBV12-4 to TRBJ1-1, with 8 positions matching TRBD1. The V and J ends lost 5 bases and 7 bases, in that order; junction bases with no gene match: 3. The CDR3 runs to 12 residues. CDR3 loop: CASSRTGLEAFF. The DNA of the CDR3 is TGTGCCAGCAGTCGGACAGGGCTTGAAGCTTTCTTT.

CDR3 bases: TGCGCCAGCAGAGAACGGGGGGAGAACACTGAAGCTTTCTTT. As protein: CASRERGENTEAFF. This chain uses TRBV5-1 with TRBJ1-1; D might be TRBD1 (5 bases). The V end lost 5 bases, the J end lost 1 base, and 12 bases lay between the germline ends. The CDR3 sequence is 14 residues long. Germline lookup yields CDR1 SGHRS and CDR2 YFSETQ.

The chain uses TRBV3-1 (or the pseudogene TRBV3-2) and TRBJ2-7, with TRBD2 matching 11 bases. Losses at the gene ends were 5 bases for V and 4 bases for J; bases not matched to a gene: 4. The CDR3 runs to 14 residues. Germline lookup yields CDR1 LGHDT and CDR2 YNNKEL (reference sequence). The CDR3 nucleotides read TGTGCCAGCAGCGTTAGCGGGGGGGCGTACGAGCAGTACTTC. Translation gives CASSVSGGAYEQYF.

This chain joins TRBV2 and TRBJ1-1, with D possibly TRBD1 on 6 matching bases. Trimming cost V 4 bases and J 0 bases, with 12 bases left between them. The germline CDR1 and CDR2 sequences are SNHLY and FYNNEI. This CDR3 is 15 amino acids long. This CDR3 is CASSGRQVMNTEAFF. The CDR3 DNA reads as TGTGCCAGCAGTGGGAGACAGGTAATGAACACTGAAGCTTTCTTT.

J is TRBJ2-7 and V is TRBV6-5; 7 positions match TRBD1. The CDR3 consists of 14 residues. Looked up from germline, CDR1 is MNHEY and CDR2 is SVGAGI. The V segment lost 10 bases and the J segment 3 bases; nucleotides outside the gene matches: 12. CDR3 sequence (DNA): TGTGCCACCCGACGAGGGGGCCTGAACTACGAGCAGTACTTC. It is translated as CATRRGGLNYEQYF.

The chain couples TRBV19 to TRBJ1-2; D is perhaps TRBD1 (5 bases). Trimming cost V 5 bases and J 5 bases, with 12 bases left between them. CDR3 length equals 13 residues. The germline V gene encodes CDR1 LNHDA and CDR2 SQIVND (reference sequence). The CDR3 protein is CASSDSILYGYTF. For the CDR3, the DNA is TGTGCCAGTAGTGACAGTATCTTATATGGCTACACCTTC.

This chain links TRBV7-2 with TRBJ2-7; D is perhaps TRBD2 (6 bases). The CDR3 extends over 16 amino acids. With 5 bases removed from V and 5 bases from J, the gap between germline ends came to 22 bases. CDR1 and CDR2 (germline): SGHTA, FQGNSA. This CDR3 is CASSKKFTGGGDEQYF. CDR3 DNA: TGTGCCAGCAGCAAGAAATTCACCGGGGGAGGAGACGAGCAGTACTTC.

This clone was picked up one time. The gene calls are TRBV18 and TRBJ1-2; possibly TRBD1 for D (6 bases). CDR1 and CDR2 (germline): KGHSH, LQKENI. The CDR3 is 15 residues long. Trimming cost V 3 bases and J 0 bases, with 11 bases left between them. CDR3 region: CASSPGGAPNYGYTF. In DNA form, the CDR3 reads TGTGCCAGCTCACCGGGGGGGGCCCCTAACTATGGCTACACCTTC.

The rearrangement links TRBV7-2 to TRBJ1-1, with TRBD1 as a possible D gene (5 bases). The CDR3 sequence is 13 residues long. With 1 base removed from V and 7 bases from J, the gap between germline ends came to 10 bases. Germline lookup yields CDR1 SGHTA and CDR2 FQGNSA. The CDR3: CASSLEITGEAFF. DNA of the CDR3: TGTGCCAGCAGCTTAGAAATTACAGGTGAAGCTTTCTTT.

V usage is TRBV29-1 and J usage is TRBJ2-4; D is unclear. CDR1 is SQVTM, CDR2 ANQGSEA, per germline. V shed 2 bases and J shed 3 bases, with 5 bases lying between them. The CDR3 contains 12 residues. CDR3 amino acids: CSVESFKNIQYF. In DNA, the CDR3 is TGCAGCGTTGAAAGCTTCAAAAACATTCAGTACTTC.

The chain's CDR3 is CASSIIFGTENTGELFF. CDR3 DNA: TGTGCCAGTAGTATTATCTTCGGGACAGAGAACACCGGGGAGCTGTTTTTT. J is TRBJ2-2 and V is TRBV19; 7 nucleotides agree with TRBD1. V lost 3 bases and J lost 1; bases outside the gene matches: 8. CDR1 and CDR2 from the germline V gene are LNHDA and SQIVND (reference sequence). This CDR3 spans 17 amino acids.

The rearrangement joins TRBV7-2 to TRBJ2-4; 8 bases align to TRBD2. V dropped 4 bases and J dropped 2; count of bases not matched to a gene: 7. Germline CDR1 is SGHTA and CDR2 is FQGNSA. The CDR3 sequence is 16 residues long. The CDR3 bases are TGTGCCAGCAGCTACGCCGGCGGGGGGACCAAAAACATTCAGTACTTC. It codes for CASSYAGGGTKNIQYF.

The CDR3 nucleotides are TGTGCCAGCAGTAGGAGGGGGGGGACAGATACGCAGTATTTT. Its protein product is CASSRRGGTDTQYF. V usage is TRBV6-5 and J usage is TRBJ2-3, with D perhaps TRBD2 (7 bases). Germline assignment: CDR1 MNHEY and CDR2 SVGAGI. The germline V and J ends were trimmed by 5 bases and 3 bases, with 12 bases remaining between them. This CDR3 is 14 amino acids long.

The chain recombines TRBV19 with TRBJ1-5, with no clear D. CDR1 LNHDA and CDR2 SQIVND come from the germline V gene (reference sequence). V was shortened by 4 bases and J by 6 bases, with 16 bases between the two germline ends. The CDR3 loop spans 15 amino acids. CDR3 sequence reads: CASSTKQAVSQPQHF. The CDR3 DNA reads TGTGCCAGTAGTACGAAGCAGGCCGTGAGTCAGCCCCAGCATTTT.

This chain links TRBV14 with TRBJ1-6; 8 bases map to TRBD1. The length of the CDR3 is 15 residues. Germline CDR1 is SGHDN and CDR2 is FVKESK. The junction had 0 bases not matched to a gene; V was cut back by 1 base and J by 4 bases. The CDR3 DNA reads as TGTGCCAGCAGCCAAGGGACAGGGTATAATTCACCCCTCCACTTT. Its protein is CASSQGTGYNSPLHF.

CDR3 amino acids: CASSGRGRSYNEQFF. The CDR3 DNA reads TGTGCCAGCAGCGGGCGTGGGCGCTCCTACAATGAGCAGTTCTTC. The chain uses TRBV11-2 and TRBJ2-1; D remains unclear. Trimming took off 5 bases at V and 0 bases at J, with 11 bases between the two ends. CDR3 length: 15 amino acids. Germline V lookup: CDR1 SGHAT, CDR2 FQNNGV.